The 17 T cell receptor beta chains in this list originate from one sample, sequenced in a study of T cells in Graves' hyperthyroidism and ophthalmopathy. RNA transcripts provided the source from which TCR beta CDR3 regions were amplified. Using the HTBI primer set, a first-round RT-PCR was run on the TCR CDR3. Each CDR3 protein is one row after TCRdb ran MiXCR on the multiplex PCR reads. The sample lists about 350,000 distinct CDR3 sequences, about 16% occurring once. Sequenced input: blood. These receptors all stem from a woman in her fifties or sixties with Graves' ophthalmopathy.

This clonotype showed up many times. This chain uses TRBV27 with TRBJ1-1; TRBD1 agrees at 9 bases. The CDR3 has 14 amino acids. With 6 bases clipped from V and 4 bases from J, the junction kept 6 bases outside the gene matches. Germline-derived CDR1 and CDR2 are MNHEY and SMNVEV (reference sequence). CDR3 bases: TGTGCCAGCAGACAGGGGGCGAGGTTCACTGAAGCTTTCTTT. Its translation is CASRQGARFTEAFF.

Only a few counts were recorded for this clonotype. The chain couples TRBV28 to TRBJ1-5; the match to TRBD1 covers 7 bases. Trimming took 8 bases from V and 6 from J; bases not matched to a gene: 4. The CDR3 is 12 residues long. The germline V gene encodes CDR1 MDHEN and CDR2 SYDVKM. The CDR3 loop is CASEGAVQPQHF. CDR3 coding DNA: TGTGCCAGCGAGGGGGCGGTTCAGCCCCAGCATTTT.

The sample holds many counts of this clonotype. V usage is TRBV5-5 and J usage is TRBJ2-7, with 8 bases matching TRBD2. The CDR3 is made up of 15 amino acids. Trimming at V came to 3 bases and at J to 2 bases, leaving 7 bases not matched to a gene. Germline CDR1 and CDR2: SGHKS and YYEKEE (reference sequence). The CDR3 DNA reads as TGTGCCAGCAGCTCTCCCGGGACTAGGGCCTACGAGCAGTACTTC. Protein sequence: CASSSPGTRAYEQYF.

The CDR3 loop reads CAISDPGGARETQYF. DNA of the CDR3: TGTGCCATCAGTGACCCCGGGGGGGCTCGGGAGACCCAGTACTTC. This rearrangement joins TRBV10-3 to TRBJ2-5; 8 bases are shared with TRBD2. Germline values: CDR1 ENHRY, CDR2 SYGVKD. The CDR3 is 15 amino acids. With 3 bases clipped from V and 5 bases from J, the junction kept 8 bases outside the gene matches.

This clonotype has just a few counts. This could be a read error, since a much larger clone is one nucleotide away. V is TRBV20-1 and J is TRBJ2-1, with TRBD2 as a possible D gene (7 bases). Germline V CDR1 and CDR2: DFQATT, SNEGSKA (reference sequence). The CDR3 totals 13 residues. CDR3 amino acids: CSAGDGRGTEQFF. The CDR3 DNA follows: TGCAGTGCTGGAGATGGGAGGGGGACTGAGCAGTTCTTC.

This clonotype was detected ten times or more. This rearrangement joins TRBV5-1 to TRBJ2-1; TRBD1 or TRBD2 may be the D gene (6 bases each). Looked up from germline, CDR1 is SGHRS and CDR2 is YFSETQ. Trimming stripped 3 bases from V and 7 bases from J, with 17 bases between. This CDR3 has 15 amino acids. CDR3: CASSSTGPGRNEQFF. The CDR3 DNA follows: TGCGCCAGCAGCTCAACAGGGCCGGGGAGGAATGAGCAGTTCTTC. The whole variable domain, filled in from reference TRBV5-1 and TRBJ2-1, reads KAGVTQTPRYLIKTRGQQVTLSCSPISGHRSVSWYQQTPGQGLQFLFEYFSETQRNKGNFPGRFSGRQFSNSRSEMNVSTLELGDSALYLCASSSTGPGRNEQFFGPGTRLTVL.

This clonotype was found a few times. One end of the junction varies from germline; a read error may be responsible. V and J are TRBV5-1 and TRBJ2-5; TRBD2 aligns across 7 bases. CDR1 and CDR2 (germline): SGHRS, YFSETQ. The CDR3 covers 14 residues. CDR3 sequence (DNA): TGCGCCAGCAGGGTGGGGGGACTACAAGAGGCCCAGTACTTC. It yields the protein CASRVGGLQEAQYF.

In this sample, this clonotype turned up a few times. The chain has TRBV9 and TRBJ2-7; D remains ambiguous. Per germline, CDR1 SGDLS and CDR2 YYNGEE. The V end lost 0 bases, the J end lost 5 bases, and 9 bases lay between the germline ends. CDR3 size: 13 residues. The CDR3 protein is CASSVGTDHEQYF. In DNA, the CDR3 is TGTGCCAGCAGCGTAGGCACGGACCACGAGCAGTACTTC.

This clonotype was seen at least ten times. This sequence joins TRBV4-1 and TRBJ2-5, with D perhaps matching TRBD1 or TRBD2 (5 bases each). Trimming pared 4 bases from V and 7 bases from J, leaving 25 bases between. The CDR3 covers 17 residues. The germline V gene encodes CDR1 MGHRA and CDR2 YSYEKL. The DNA of the CDR3 is TGCGCCAGCAGCCCCGGAGGTCACACGACGGTGGGGGTGACCCAGTACTTC. Translating it yields CASSPGGHTTVGVTQYF.

This clonotype occurred a few times. The rearrangement links TRBV14 to TRBJ2-6, with D possibly matching TRBD1 (6 bases). The CDR3 contains 19 residues. Trimming cost V 2 bases and J 0 bases, with 17 bases left between them. Germline V gene lookup returns CDR1 SGHDN and CDR2 FVKESK. CDR3 residues: CASSQTRQALRSGANVLTF. The CDR3 region has the DNA TGTGCCAGCAGCCAAACCCGACAGGCCCTCCGCTCTGGGGCCAACGTCCTGACTTTC.

This clonotype was observed at least ten times. The chain combines TRBV5-1 with TRBJ2-5; no reliable D call. The germline V gene encodes CDR1 SGHRS and CDR2 YFSETQ. V was pared by 7 bases and J by 1 base, with 11 bases between. This CDR3 is built from 13 residues. CDR3 amino acids: CASLPDSQETQYF. CDR3 bases: TGCGCCAGCCTCCCAGACTCCCAAGAGACCCAGTACTTC.

A few counts support this clonotype. The chain couples TRBV5-1 to TRBJ2-3, with 9 nucleotides matching TRBD1. The length of the CDR3 is 15 residues. Germline values: CDR1 SGHRS, CDR2 YFSETQ. The ends lost 4 bases at V and 0 bases at J; junction bases unmatched: 3. The CDR3 DNA sequence: TGCGCCAGCAGCCCCGGGACAGGGAGCACAGATACGCAGTATTTT. This gives the protein CASSPGTGSTDTQYF.

This clonotype was counted ten times or more. The chain is built from TRBV5-1 and TRBJ2-3, with D possibly matching TRBD1 (5 bases). Trimming removed 7 bases from V and 0 bases from J, with 15 bases in between. Germline CDR1 and CDR2: SGHRS and YFSETQ. CDR3 length: 15 residues. CDR3 amino acids: CASQPSTVSTDTQYF. CDR3 nucleotides: TGCGCCAGCCAACCCTCGACAGTAAGCACAGATACGCAGTATTTT.

In its sample, this clonotype was seen a few times. CDR3 in amino acids: CASSYPAEAGTQYF. CDR3 in DNA: TGTGCCAGCAGTTACCCCGCGGAAGCGGGGACCCAGTACTTC. V and J are TRBV6-6 and TRBJ2-5, with TRBD2 as a possible D gene (6 bases). Germline lookup yields CDR1 MNHNY and CDR2 SVGAGI (reference sequence). Trimming removed 2 bases at V and 7 bases at J, with 14 bases between. This CDR3 is built from 14 residues.

This clonotype was seen ten or more times. V usage is TRBV29-1 and J usage is TRBJ2-1; no clear D. CDR3 size: 15 residues. V was trimmed by 0 bases and J by 6 bases, leaving 15 bases between them. Germline CDR1 SQVTM, CDR2 ANQGSEA. This CDR3 is CSVEDRVRHFNEQFF. Written as DNA, the CDR3 is TGCAGCGTTGAAGATCGGGTAAGGCATTTCAATGAGCAGTTCTTC.

This clonotype was detected ten times or more. This CDR3 is CASSSPRTSGVYEQYF. The CDR3 nucleotides read TGTGCCAGCAGTTCCCCCCGGACGAGCGGGGTCTACGAGCAGTACTTC. The rearrangement links TRBV28 to TRBJ2-7, with 7 nucleotides matching TRBD2. Germline V CDR1 and CDR2: MDHEN, SYDVKM. V dropped 4 bases and J dropped 3; count of bases not matched to a gene: 12. This CDR3 is built from 16 residues.

This clonotype has only a few counts. The gene calls are TRBV19 and TRBJ2-7, with no clear D. CDR1 and CDR2 (germline): LNHDA, SQIVND (reference sequence). The length of the CDR3 is 13 residues. Deletions cut 2 bases from V and 7 bases from J, with 12 bases between. The CDR3 spells CASSITTLGEQYF. The CDR3 DNA reads TGTGCCAGTAGTATAACAACCCTGGGAGAGCAGTACTTC.